The TCR beta chain described here comes from a study of T cells in Graves' hyperthyroidism and ophthalmopathy. Amplified TCR beta CDR3 regions derived from RNA transcripts. Primed by the HTBI set, a first-round RT-PCR was run on the TCR CDR3. TCRdb re-analysed the multiplex PCR reads in MiXCR, keeping a single row per CDR3 protein. The data hold some 360,000 distinct CDR3 sequences, with 18% observed a single time. CDR3 length equals 15 residues. Germline CDR1 DFQATT, CDR2 SNEGSKA (reference sequence). V shed 5 bases and J 2 bases; nucleotides not matched to a gene: 8. This clonotype was counted many times.

The receptor's source is a middle-aged woman with Graves' ophthalmopathy. Sequenced input: blood. The rearrangement joins TRBV20-1 to TRBJ2-2, with 7 bases aligning to TRBD2. The CDR3 region has the DNA TGCAGTGCTCTGCCGGGGACTACCAACACCGGGGAGCTGTTTTTT. It translates to CSALPGTTNTGELFF.